This TCR beta chain comes out of a study of cytomegalovirus exposure and HLA in healthy donors. The PCR employed 60 Vbeta primers together with 13 Jbeta primers. Clones were read by immunoSEQ multiplex PCR, and TCRdb kept only the in-frame ones, dropping some. The sample holds some 150,000 clones, 75% to 80% seen once. The V gene end was trimmed by 7 bases and the J gene end by 5 bases; junction bases not matched to a gene: 14. This CDR3 is 15 amino acids long. CDR1 SGHRS and CDR2 YFSETQ come from the germline V gene. This chain connects TRBV5-1 to TRBJ2-7, with TRBD1 identical over 8 bases. Sample: PBMCs. The TCR was taken from a young woman in good health and CMV-seronegative. This chain's CDR3 is CASEYGQGVGNEQYF. Written as DNA, the CDR3 is TGCGCCAGCGAGTATGGACAGGGAGTCGGGAACGAGCAGTACTTC.